This T cell receptor (beta chain) appears in the sequencing data of a study of cytomegalovirus exposure and HLA in healthy donors. Study-level results: The listing of 150 to 200 TCR beta chains classed them as cytomegalovirus-associated.

On this clone itself: Its target is unknown.

Only in-frame clones appear in the TCRdb table, and some are missing; sequencing was by immunoSEQ multiplex PCR. The table lists over 200,000 clones, roughly 83% of them singletons. This CDR3 has 13 residues. CDR1 and CDR2 (germline): MGHRA, YSYEKL. Deletions cut 1 base from V and 2 bases from J, with 6 bases between. The source is a woman in her 30s in good health and CMV-seropositive. This chain uses TRBV4-1 with TRBJ2-7; D call uncertain. The sample consisted of PBMCs. This CDR3 reads CASSQGQTYEQYF. DNA of the CDR3: TGCGCCAGCAGCCAAGGGCAGACCTACGAGCAGTACTTC.